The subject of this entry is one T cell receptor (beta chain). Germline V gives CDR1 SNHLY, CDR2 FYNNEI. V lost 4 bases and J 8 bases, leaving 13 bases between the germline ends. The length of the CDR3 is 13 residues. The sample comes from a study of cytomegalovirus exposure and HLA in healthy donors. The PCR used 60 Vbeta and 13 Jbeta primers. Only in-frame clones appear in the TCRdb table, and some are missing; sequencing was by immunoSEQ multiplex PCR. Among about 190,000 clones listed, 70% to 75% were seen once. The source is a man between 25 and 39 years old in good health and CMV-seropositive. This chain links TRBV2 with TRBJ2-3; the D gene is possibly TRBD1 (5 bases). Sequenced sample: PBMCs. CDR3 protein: CASSGRTGGTQYF. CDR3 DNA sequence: TGTGCCAGCAGTGGCCGTACAGGTGGTACGCAGTATTTT.